The 26 T cell receptor beta chains in this list originate from one sample, sequenced in a study of blood T cell repertoires in COVID-19. Generated by immunoSEQ multiplex PCR, the TCRdb table keeps only in-frame clones and is missing some. The sample consists of about 220,000 clones, approximately 83% of them appearing once. The source material was PBMCs or T cells enriched from blood (not recorded which). These receptors were taken from a woman in her forties or fifties who had been exposed to COVID-19.

This clone was detected once. This chain connects TRBV4-3 to TRBJ2-2, with 12 bases fitting TRBD2. The germline CDR1 and CDR2 sequences are LGHNA and YSLEER. The CDR3 is 17 amino acids. Germline trimming cut 0 bases from V and 4 bases from J; bases unmatched to any gene: 3. This chain's CDR3 is CASSQDTSGGFTGELFF. The CDR3 DNA reads TGCGCCAGCAGCCAAGATACTAGCGGGGGGTTCACCGGGGAGCTGTTTTTT.

This chain connects TRBV5-6 to TRBJ2-1; 8 nucleotides match TRBD2. There are 16 residues in the CDR3. CDR1 and CDR2 (germline): SGHDT, YYEEEE. J was trimmed by 11 bases and V by 1 base; bases with no gene match: 14. CDR3 protein: CASSLPVSGAGGQQFF. Here the CDR3 DNA reads TGTGCCAGCAGCTTGCCGGTTAGCGGGGCCGGGGGGCAGCAGTTCTTC.

This chain uses TRBV9 with TRBJ1-1; D uncertain. V was pared by 0 bases and J by 1 base, with 4 bases between. In germline, CDR1 is SGDLS, CDR2 YYNGEE. The CDR3 totals 13 residues. This CDR3 is CASSVVWNTEAFF. Here the CDR3 DNA reads TGTGCCAGCAGCGTAGTATGGAACACTGAAGCTTTCTTT.

The chain has TRBV7-2 and TRBJ2-5; tentatively, D is TRBD1 (5 bases). With 5 bases removed from V and 7 bases from J, the gap between germline ends came to 5 bases. The CDR3 is 10 residues long. The V gene's germline CDR1 is SGHTA and CDR2 FQGNSA. CDR3 sequence reads: CASSRGTQYF. CDR3 coding DNA: TGTGCCAGCAGCAGGGGGACCCAGTACTTC.

V usage is TRBV28 and J usage is TRBJ2-7; TRBD1 matches 7 bases. The trim removed 6 bases at V and 0 bases at J, leaving 2 bases unmatched. CDR1 is MDHEN, CDR2 SYDVKM, per germline. This CDR3 contains 13 residues. Written as DNA, the CDR3 is TGTGCCAGCAGGAGGGGGCTCTCCTACGAGCAGTACTTC. Translating it yields CASRRGLSYEQYF.

This clone was detected only a few times. The genes are TRBV27 and TRBJ1-1; possibly TRBD1 for D (6 bases). In germline, CDR1 is MNHEY, CDR2 SMNVEV (reference sequence). Trimming stripped 4 bases from V and 6 bases from J, with 18 bases between. The CDR3 consists of 15 residues. CDR3 DNA: TGTGCCAGCAGTTATGGGGGAGGGGGTTGGGCTGAAGCTTTCTTT. As protein: CASSYGGGGWAEAFF.

This sequence joins TRBV6-5 and TRBJ2-7; D is possibly TRBD2 (6 bases). The germline CDR1 and CDR2 sequences are MNHEY and SVGAGI. The CDR3 covers 14 residues. Trimming removed 7 bases at V and 2 bases at J, with 15 bases between. The chain's CDR3 is CASKRAEGAYEQYF. Written as DNA, the CDR3 is TGTGCCAGCAAACGGGCGGAGGGCGCCTACGAGCAGTACTTC.

The chain recombines TRBV5-1 with TRBJ2-5; 11 positions match TRBD2. From germline, CDR1 is SGHRS and CDR2 YFSETQ. Unmatched junction bases numbered 8, after V lost 4 bases and J lost 6 bases. CDR3 length equals 15 residues. As DNA, the CDR3 is TGCGCCAGCAGCCTTAAGACTAGCGGGGCCCAGACCCAGTACTTC. It translates to CASSLKTSGAQTQYF.

V is TRBV21-1 and J is TRBJ2-2; TRBD1, as called in the table, went unchecked against the DNA. TRBV21-1 is annotated as a pseudogene. The CDR3 covers 17 residues. CDR3 amino acids: CASTLKGEQGNTGELFF. CDR3 nucleotides: TGTGCCAGCACCCTGAAAGGAGAACAGGGTAACACCGGGGAGCTGTTTTTT.

This chain links TRBV27 with TRBJ2-5, with 8 positions matching TRBD2. Trimming cost V 5 bases and J 5 bases; bases outside gene matches: 13. The CDR3 has 16 amino acids. Germline assignment: CDR1 MNHEY and CDR2 SMNVEV (reference sequence). CDR3 coding DNA: TGTGCCAGCAGTCCAGGCATAGCGGGGCAAGGGGAGACCCAGTACTTC. Translating it yields CASSPGIAGQGETQYF.

The chain joins TRBV7-2 to TRBJ1-1; unclear D gene. Germline V lookup: CDR1 SGHTA, CDR2 FQGNSA. The CDR3 runs 12 residues. The germline V and J ends were trimmed by 2 bases and 8 bases, with 9 bases remaining between them. The CDR3 sequence: CASSLSRYEAFF. The CDR3 DNA sequence: TGTGCCAGCAGCTTATCCAGGTACGAAGCTTTCTTT.

This clone appeared a few times. This chain connects TRBV28 to TRBJ1-3; TRBD1 agrees at 7 bases. The CDR3 has 16 amino acids. Germline CDR1 is MDHEN and CDR2 is SYDVKM. The ends lost 6 bases at V and 3 bases at J; junction bases unmatched: 11. The CDR3, as DNA: TGTGCCAGCAGCTCGGACAGGCCAAGTCTTGGAAACACCATATATTTT. It encodes CASSSDRPSLGNTIYF.

The J gene is TRBJ1-1, the V gene TRBV9; no clear D gene. The V end lost 4 bases, the J end lost 5 bases, and 9 bases lay between the germline ends. This CDR3 region has 12 residues. Germline CDR1 reads SGDLS; CDR2 reads YYNGEE. CDR3 sequence: CASSNSLTEAFF. As DNA, the CDR3 is TGTGCCAGCAGCAATTCTTTAACTGAAGCTTTCTTT.

The rearrangement uses TRBV2 and TRBJ2-7; the D gene is possibly TRBD2 (6 bases). The CDR3 covers 12 residues. CDR1 is SNHLY, CDR2 FYNNEI, per germline. Trimming removed 11 bases at V and 4 bases at J, with 15 bases between. CDR3 coding DNA: TGTGCCTTCGGGGCGGGGCAGTACGAGCAGTACTTC. This sequence encodes CAFGAGQYEQYF.

This clone was found once. The chain has TRBV5-4 and TRBJ2-5, with TRBD1 matching 7 bases. V shed 4 bases, J shed 5 bases, and the junction held 5 bases outside the gene matches. The length of the CDR3 is 13 residues. Germline-derived CDR1 and CDR2 are SGHNT and YYREEE (reference sequence). CDR3 sequence reads: CASSRTGEETQYF. CDR3 DNA: TGTGCCAGCAGCCGTACAGGGGAGGAGACCCAGTACTTC.

The CDR3 DNA is TGTGCCAGCAGTTTCCTCGCTACAGGGAAGAGGGAAGCTTTCTTT. This sequence encodes CASSFLATGKREAFF. The chain employs TRBV28 and TRBJ1-1; D might be TRBD1 (6 bases). The length of the CDR3 is 15 residues. The V gene lost 3 bases and the J gene lost 8 bases, with 19 bases spanning the gap. From germline, CDR1 is MDHEN and CDR2 SYDVKM.

This chain connects TRBV3-1 (or the pseudogene TRBV3-2) to TRBJ1-1; D is possibly TRBD1 (6 bases). From germline, CDR1 is LGHDT and CDR2 YNNKEL (reference sequence). V dropped 0 bases and J dropped 11 bases, with 13 bases sitting between them. CDR3 length equals 13 residues. The chain's CDR3 is CASSQDRDMDAFF. CDR3 nucleotide sequence: TGTGCCAGCAGCCAAGATAGGGACATGGATGCTTTCTTT.

The chain employs TRBV4-2 and TRBJ1-1; D remains ambiguous. Germline V gene lookup returns CDR1 LGHNA and CDR2 YNFKEQ. V was pared by 1 base and J by 0 bases, with 6 bases between. The CDR3 sequence is 14 residues long. CDR3 sequence: CASSQGDMNTEAFF. DNA of the CDR3: TGTGCCAGCAGCCAAGGCGACATGAACACTGAAGCTTTCTTT.

The chain is built from TRBV10-2 and TRBJ2-7; no definite D call. V dropped 5 bases and J dropped 2 bases, with 4 bases sitting between them. CDR1 and CDR2 (germline): WSHSY, SAAADI. The CDR3 is 11 residues long. The CDR3 loop is CASSPAYEQYF. The CDR3 nucleotides are TGCGCCAGCAGTCCCGCCTACGAGCAGTACTTC.

V and J are TRBV11-2 and TRBJ2-7, with D hard to call. Trimming cost V 7 bases and J 3 bases, with 13 bases left between them. The CDR3 consists of 13 residues. The V gene's germline CDR1 is SGHAT and CDR2 FQNNGV. The CDR3 coding sequence is TGTGCCAGCACCGATCGAGCTTACTACGAGCAGTACTTC. Its protein product is CASTDRAYYEQYF.

The rearrangement uses TRBV10-1 and TRBJ1-1, with TRBD1 matching 7 bases. The CDR3 extends over 14 amino acids. Germline lookup yields CDR1 WNHNN and CDR2 SYGVQD (reference sequence). The J segment lost 3 bases and the V segment lost 6 bases, leaving 7 bases of the junction unmatched. The CDR3 protein is CASSELTGDTEAFF. CDR3 nucleotides: TGCGCCAGCAGCGAACTCACAGGGGACACTGAAGCTTTCTTT.

The J gene is TRBJ2-5, the V gene TRBV13, with 7 bases that match TRBD2. CDR1 and CDR2 (germline): PRHDT, FYEKMQ (reference sequence). This CDR3 has 15 residues. Trimming cost V 0 bases and J 9 bases; bases outside gene matches: 10. The CDR3 coding sequence is TGTGCCAGCAGCTTAGGCGTAGCGGGCCCCGGGCCCCAGTACTTC. Amino acid sequence: CASSLGVAGPGPQYF.

This clone was seen at least ten times. The chain has TRBV19 and TRBJ1-1; 9 bases map to TRBD1. V lost 6 bases and J lost 3; bases outside the gene matches: 11. The CDR3 spans 16 residues. Germline values: CDR1 LNHDA, CDR2 SQIVND (reference sequence). In DNA form, the CDR3 reads TGTGCCAGTAGGGGGACAGGGTCAAGTCTCGACACTGAAGCTTTCTTT. Encoded protein: CASRGTGSSLDTEAFF.

This clone has only one observation. The V call is TRBV19, the J call TRBJ2-5, with unresolved D. The V gene's germline CDR1 is LNHDA and CDR2 SQIVND (reference sequence). V lost 0 bases, J lost 6 bases, and 11 bases lay in between. The CDR3 loop spans 14 amino acids. This chain's CDR3 is CASSIDESGKTQYF. DNA of the CDR3: TGTGCCAGTAGTATAGATGAATCAGGAAAGACCCAGTACTTC.

This chain connects TRBV7-6 to TRBJ1-1; a weak D match, TRBD1 (5 bases). With 3 bases removed from V and 10 bases from J, the gap between germline ends came to 15 bases. Germline CDR1 and CDR2: SGHVS and FNYEAQ. This CDR3 has 13 amino acids. The DNA of the CDR3 is TGTGCCAGCAGCTTCCGGCCGGGGGAAGGAGCTTTCTTT. The encoded protein is CASSFRPGEGAFF.

This chain joins TRBV4-3 and TRBJ1-3; TRBD1 is a possible D gene (6 bases). This CDR3 is 16 amino acids long. The germline V and J ends were trimmed by 2 bases and 3 bases, with 14 bases remaining between them. CDR1 is LGHNA, CDR2 YSLEER, per germline. DNA for the CDR3: TGCGCCAGCAGCCAAAGCTGGGGGGGGCTTGGAAACACCATATATTTT. Its protein product is CASSQSWGGLGNTIYF.